Listed below are T cell receptor beta chains from one sample, sequenced in a study of blood T cell repertoires in COVID-19. Here immunoSEQ multiplex PCR was the method, and the copy in TCRdb shows in-frame clones only, minus some. This sample has nearly 200,000 clones, with 80% to 90% found just once. The sample taken for sequencing was peripheral blood. The receptors were gathered from a woman between 70 and 85 years old with acute or convalescent COVID-19. CDR3s include the opening cysteine and the closing phenylalanine or tryptophan. D genes are given only for firm matches. Only part of the rows carry a size: once, few, many, or a class if the clone is expanded.

clone_size: -; v_call: TRBV2; j_call: TRBJ2-2; cdr3_length: 15; d_call: TRBD1; cdr3_aa: CASSENRGGTGELFF; cdr3_nt: TGTGCCAGCAGTGAGAACAGGGGTGGGACCGGGGAGCTGTTTTTT
clone_size: -; v_call: TRBV3-1/TRBV3-2; j_call: TRBJ2-7; cdr3_length: 13; d_call: -; cdr3_aa: CASSQGGTYEQYF; cdr3_nt: TGTGCCAGCAGCCAAGGAGGTACTTACGAGCAGTACTTC
clone_size: -; v_call: TRBV7-8; j_call: TRBJ2-5; cdr3_length: 16; d_call: -; cdr3_aa: CASSSRLSQHQETQYF; cdr3_nt: TGTGCCAGCAGCTCACGACTGTCGCAGCACCAAGAGACCCAGTACTTC
clone_size: -; v_call: TRBV25-1; j_call: TRBJ2-3; cdr3_length: 12; d_call: -; cdr3_aa: CASSSSTDTQYF; cdr3_nt: TGTGCCAGCAGTTCCTCGACAGATACGCAGTATTTT
clone_size: -; v_call: TRBV10-3; j_call: TRBJ1-1; cdr3_length: 11; d_call: -; cdr3_aa: CAIRGAGEAFF; cdr3_nt: TGTGCCATCAGGGGAGCAGGTGAAGCTTTCTTT
clone_size: -; v_call: TRBV5-4; j_call: TRBJ2-5; cdr3_length: 15; d_call: TRBD1; cdr3_aa: CASSLENRGGETQYF; cdr3_nt: TGTGCCAGCAGCTTGGAGAACAGGGGTGGGGAGACCCAGTACTTC
clone_size: -; v_call: TRBV6-5; j_call: TRBJ2-7; cdr3_length: 12; d_call: -; cdr3_aa: CASIARAREQYF; cdr3_nt: TGTGCCAGCATAGCCAGGGCTCGGGAGCAGTACTTC
clone_size: -; v_call: TRBV10-3; j_call: TRBJ1-3; cdr3_length: 12; d_call: -; cdr3_aa: CAISPSGNTIYF; cdr3_nt: TGTGCCATCAGTCCGTCTGGAAACACCATATATTTT
clone_size: -; v_call: TRBV28; j_call: TRBJ1-1; cdr3_length: 17; d_call: -; cdr3_aa: CASSSRGTKVGNTEAFF; cdr3_nt: TGTGCCAGCAGTTCCCGGGGAACGAAGGTGGGGAACACTGAAGCTTTCTTT
clone_size: -; v_call: TRBV3-1/TRBV3-2; j_call: TRBJ1-6; cdr3_length: 14; d_call: TRBD1; cdr3_aa: CASSYRDRVSPLHF; cdr3_nt: TGTGCCAGCAGCTACCGGGACAGGGTTTCACCCCTCCACTTT
clone_size: -; v_call: TRBV19; j_call: TRBJ2-5; cdr3_length: 15; d_call: -; cdr3_aa: CASSPPGVAQETQYF; cdr3_nt: TGTGCCAGTAGTCCTCCCGGGGTGGCCCAAGAGACCCAGTACTTC
clone_size: -; v_call: TRBV5-1; j_call: TRBJ2-2; cdr3_length: 14; d_call: -; cdr3_aa: CASSLAGGSGELFF; cdr3_nt: TGCGCCAGCAGCTTGGCCGGGGGTTCCGGGGAGCTGTTTTTT
clone_size: -; v_call: TRBV5-1; j_call: TRBJ2-3; cdr3_length: 16; d_call: TRBD2; cdr3_aa: CASSSLAGGAVDTQYF; cdr3_nt: TGCGCCAGCAGCTCCCTAGCGGGGGGTGCGGTGGATACGCAGTATTTT
clone_size: -; v_call: TRBV11-2; j_call: TRBJ2-7; cdr3_length: 14; d_call: TRBD2; cdr3_aa: CASSWTSGSYEQYF; cdr3_nt: TGTGCCAGCTCGTGGACTAGCGGGTCCTACGAGCAGTACTTC
clone_size: -; v_call: TRBV9; j_call: TRBJ1-6; cdr3_length: 15; d_call: TRBD1; cdr3_aa: CASSVQGQGNSPLHF; cdr3_nt: TGTGCCAGCAGCGTGCAGGGACAGGGGAATTCACCCCTCCACTTT
clone_size: once; v_call: TRBV3-1/TRBV3-2; j_call: TRBJ2-1; cdr3_length: 15; d_call: -; cdr3_aa: CASSQETFSYNEQFF; cdr3_nt: TGTGCCAGCAGCCAAGAGACATTCTCCTACAATGAGCAGTTCTTC
clone_size: -; v_call: TRBV5-6; j_call: TRBJ2-7; cdr3_length: 16; d_call: -; cdr3_aa: CASTELGSKGAYEQYF; cdr3_nt: TGTGCCAGCACCGAACTAGGGAGCAAGGGGGCCTACGAGCAGTACTTC
clone_size: -; v_call: TRBV24-1; j_call: TRBJ1-6; cdr3_length: 12; d_call: -; cdr3_aa: CATSDPGVPLHF; cdr3_nt: TGTGCCACCAGTGACCCTGGAGTTCCCCTCCACTTT
clone_size: -; v_call: TRBV4-3; j_call: TRBJ2-7; cdr3_length: 15; d_call: -; cdr3_aa: CASSQRGHLADEQYF; cdr3_nt: TGCGCCAGCAGCCAAAGGGGACACCTCGCCGACGAGCAGTACTTC
clone_size: -; v_call: TRBV25-1; j_call: TRBJ1-2; cdr3_length: 13; d_call: TRBD1; cdr3_aa: CASSAKTGFGYTF; cdr3_nt: TGTGCCAGCAGTGCTAAGACAGGGTTCGGCTACACCTTC
clone_size: -; v_call: TRBV27; j_call: TRBJ2-3; cdr3_length: 16; d_call: TRBD2; cdr3_aa: CASGPRSSGRGDTQYF; cdr3_nt: TGTGCCAGCGGCCCTAGGAGTAGCGGGAGAGGAGATACGCAGTATTTT
clone_size: -; v_call: TRBV24-1; j_call: TRBJ1-5; cdr3_length: 14; d_call: -; cdr3_aa: CATSDLDGNQPQHF; cdr3_nt: TGTGCCACCAGTGATTTAGACGGGAATCAGCCCCAGCATTTT
clone_size: once; v_call: TRBV2; j_call: TRBJ1-2; cdr3_length: 13; d_call: TRBD1; cdr3_aa: CASRQTTGSGYTF; cdr3_nt: TGTGCCAGCAGACAAACGACAGGGAGCGGGTACACCTTC
clone_size: -; v_call: TRBV5-6; j_call: TRBJ1-4; cdr3_length: 16; d_call: TRBD1; cdr3_aa: CASSETDRVANEKLFF; cdr3_nt: TGTGCCAGCAGCGAAACGGACAGGGTTGCTAATGAAAAACTGTTTTTT
clone_size: -; v_call: TRBV19; j_call: TRBJ2-7; cdr3_length: 12; d_call: -; cdr3_aa: CASIRQGHEQYF; cdr3_nt: TGTGCCAGTATACGGCAGGGCCACGAGCAGTACTTC
clone_size: few; v_call: TRBV12-3/TRBV12-4; j_call: TRBJ1-2; cdr3_length: 12; d_call: -; cdr3_aa: CASSTRDRGYTF; cdr3_nt: TGTGCCAGCAGCACCCGAGATAGAGGCTACACCTTC
clone_size: -; v_call: TRBV29-1; j_call: TRBJ1-5; cdr3_length: 14; d_call: -; cdr3_aa: CSVSNSQGRQPQHF; cdr3_nt: TGCAGCGTTAGTAATTCCCAGGGTCGACAGCCCCAGCATTTT
clone_size: -; v_call: TRBV7-9; j_call: TRBJ1-2; cdr3_length: 13; d_call: TRBD1; cdr3_aa: CASSSGDRVGYTF; cdr3_nt: TGTGCCAGCAGCTCCGGAGACAGGGTTGGCTACACCTTC
clone_size: -; v_call: TRBV18; j_call: TRBJ2-7; cdr3_length: 13; d_call: -; cdr3_aa: CASSPWAAYEQYF; cdr3_nt: TGTGCCAGCTCACCATGGGCAGCCTACGAGCAGTACTTC
clone_size: -; v_call: TRBV7-2; j_call: TRBJ2-7; cdr3_length: 16; d_call: TRBD2; cdr3_aa: CASSSRGGSGSYEQYF; cdr3_nt: TGTGCCAGCAGCTCCCGTGGCGGGAGCGGATCCTACGAGCAGTACTTC
clone_size: -; v_call: TRBV27; j_call: TRBJ1-2; cdr3_length: 15; d_call: TRBD1; cdr3_aa: CASSPGQGTNYGYTF; cdr3_nt: TGTGCCAGCAGTCCCGGACAGGGAACCAACTATGGCTACACCTTC
clone_size: -; v_call: TRBV27; j_call: TRBJ1-2; cdr3_length: 13; d_call: -; cdr3_aa: CASSFRQSYGYTF; cdr3_nt: TGTGCCAGCAGTTTTCGACAGAGCTATGGCTACACCTTC
clone_size: -; v_call: TRBV4-1; j_call: TRBJ1-4; cdr3_length: 15; d_call: TRBD1; cdr3_aa: CASRRDRGPNEKLFF; cdr3_nt: TGCGCCAGCAGAAGGGACAGGGGACCTAATGAAAAACTGTTTTTT
clone_size: -; v_call: TRBV3-1/TRBV3-2; j_call: TRBJ1-1; cdr3_length: 13; d_call: -; cdr3_aa: CASSYSGNTEAFF; cdr3_nt: TGTGCCAGCAGCTATTCAGGGAACACTGAAGCTTTCTTT
clone_size: -; v_call: TRBV6-5; j_call: TRBJ2-1; cdr3_length: 15; d_call: TRBD2; cdr3_aa: CASSYLAAPQNEQFF; cdr3_nt: TGTGCCAGCAGTTACCTAGCGGCCCCACAGAATGAGCAGTTCTTC
clone_size: -; v_call: TRBV3-1/TRBV3-2; j_call: TRBJ2-3; cdr3_length: 16; d_call: -; cdr3_aa: CASSQARGFLTDTQYF; cdr3_nt: TGTGCCAGCAGCCAAGCCCGGGGGTTCCTGACAGATACGCAGTATTTT
clone_size: -; v_call: TRBV19; j_call: TRBJ1-6; cdr3_length: 17; d_call: TRBD1; cdr3_aa: CASSIEDRDAYNSPLHF; cdr3_nt: TGTGCCAGTAGTATAGAGGACAGGGACGCCTATAATTCACCCCTCCACTTT
clone_size: -; v_call: TRBV9; j_call: TRBJ2-3; cdr3_length: 16; d_call: TRBD2; cdr3_aa: CASSVDGGRAEDTQYF; cdr3_nt: TGTGCCAGCAGCGTAGATGGCGGGAGGGCCGAGGATACGCAGTATTTT
clone_size: -; v_call: TRBV5-4; j_call: TRBJ2-1; cdr3_length: 14; d_call: TRBD2; cdr3_aa: CASRGTSGNNEQFF; cdr3_nt: TGTGCCAGCAGGGGGACTAGCGGCAACAATGAGCAGTTCTTC
clone_size: -; v_call: TRBV5-1; j_call: TRBJ2-3; cdr3_length: 14; d_call: -; cdr3_aa: CASSPNRESDTQYF; cdr3_nt: TGCGCCAGCAGCCCGAACAGGGAGTCAGATACGCAGTATTTT
clone_size: -; v_call: TRBV19; j_call: TRBJ2-3; cdr3_length: 17; d_call: TRBD2; cdr3_aa: CASSILPQAGGIDTQYF; cdr3_nt: TGTGCCAGTAGTATCCTCCCCCAAGCGGGAGGTATAGATACGCAGTATTTT
clone_size: -; v_call: TRBV7-9; j_call: TRBJ1-3; cdr3_length: 15; d_call: -; cdr3_aa: CASSQGTNSGNTIYF; cdr3_nt: TGTGCCAGCAGCCAGGGGACAAACTCTGGAAACACCATATATTTT
clone_size: once; v_call: TRBV6-6; j_call: TRBJ1-5; cdr3_length: 13; d_call: -; cdr3_aa: CASTQGGVEPQHF; cdr3_nt: TGTGCCAGCACCCAGGGAGGGGTTGAGCCCCAGCATTTT